Each of the 5 T cell receptor beta chains below was sequenced from the same sample in a study of control samples from healthy donors and cancer patients. Sequencing used immunoSEQ multiplex PCR; TCRdb keeps in-frame clones, though not all of them. In the table there are 150,000 or so clones, 75% to 95% of which are singletons. Sequencing used blood. The receptors shown here come from a man between 18 and 29 years old in good health.

This clone was detected only a few times. J is TRBJ1-6 and V is TRBV3-1 (or the pseudogene TRBV3-2), with D tentatively TRBD1 (5 bases). The CDR3 is 17 residues long. Between the trimmed V and J ends, which lost 4 bases and 4 bases, there was a span of 17 bases. Germline CDR1 reads LGHDT; CDR2 reads YNNKEL (reference sequence). CDR3 region: CASSRPGLSGYNSPLHF. In DNA form, the CDR3 reads TGTGCCAGCAGCCGCCCAGGGTTATCTGGGTATAATTCACCCCTCCACTTT.

The V gene is TRBV4-1, the J gene TRBJ2-3; no firm D call. The CDR3 length is 15 residues. V gave up 1 base and J gave up 1 base, with 9 bases separating them. Per the germline V gene, CDR1 is MGHRA and CDR2 is YSYEKL. Here the CDR3 DNA reads TGCGCCAGCAGCCAAGTAGTCCTGCGCACAGATACGCAGTATTTT. This translates into CASSQVVLRTDTQYF.

This chain connects TRBV20-1 to TRBJ2-5; D is ambiguous. CDR1 DFQATT and CDR2 SNEGSKA come from the germline V gene (reference sequence). This CDR3 contains 11 residues. The ends were cut back, 3 bases at V and 2 bases at J, with 4 bases in the middle. The CDR3 DNA follows: TGCAGTGCTAGGGGTCAAGAGACCCAGTACTTC. This encodes CSARGQETQYF.

The rearrangement joins TRBV7-3 to TRBJ2-5; TRBD2 agrees at 11 bases. The CDR3 has 16 residues. After removal of 5 bases from V and 5 bases from J, the junction contained 10 bases not matched to a gene. Germline CDR1 SGHTA, CDR2 FQGTGA. The CDR3 bases are TGTGCCAGCAGCCCTACCCCTACTAGCGGGGGTGAGACCCAGTACTTC. This sequence encodes CASSPTPTSGGETQYF.

V and J are TRBV28 and TRBJ2-2, with a possible D match to TRBD2 (5 bases). Trimming took 5 bases from V and 1 from J, leaving 17 bases between them. This CDR3 comprises 17 residues. The germline V gene encodes CDR1 MDHEN and CDR2 SYDVKM. This CDR3 is CASSPLFGLQNTGELFF. In nucleotides, the CDR3 is TGTGCCAGCAGTCCACTATTTGGACTCCAGAACACCGGGGAGCTGTTTTTT.